Listed here are 23 T cell receptor beta chains from one sample, sequenced in a study of blood T cell repertoires in COVID-19. Libraries were prepared by immunoSEQ multiplex PCR; TCRdb keeps only in-frame clonotypes and omits some of them. This sample carries 200,000 to 300,000 clones, about 84% of them seen once, and the ten largest clones take approximately 7.2%. The sample taken for sequencing was peripheral blood. The source is a woman aged 80 or over with acute or convalescent COVID-19.

The chain employs TRBV2 and TRBJ1-5; 7 nucleotides align to TRBD1. The V and J ends lost 2 bases and 3 bases, in that order; junction bases with no gene match: 1. There are 14 residues in the CDR3. The V gene's germline CDR1 is SNHLY and CDR2 FYNNEI. The chain's CDR3 is CASSEQGDNQPQHF. The CDR3, as DNA: TGTGCCAGCAGTGAACAGGGGGACAATCAGCCCCAGCATTTT. The whole variable domain, filled in from reference TRBV2 and TRBJ1-5, reads EPEVTQTPSHQVTQMGQEVILRCVPISNHLYFYWYRQILGQKVEFLVSFYNNEISEKSEIFDDQFSVERPDGSNFTLKIRSTKLEDSAMYFCASSEQGDNQPQHFGDGTRLSIL.

The rearrangement links TRBV11-2 to TRBJ1-3; D call uncertain. Per the germline V gene, CDR1 is SGHAT and CDR2 is FQNNGV. The length of the CDR3 is 13 residues. The V end was cut by 0 bases, the J end by 3 bases, with 3 bases between. CDR3 loop: CASSLELGNTIYF. As DNA, the CDR3 is TGTGCCAGCAGCTTAGAACTTGGAAACACCATATATTTT.

This sequence joins TRBV23-1 and TRBJ2-3, with 7 bases that match TRBD1. TRBV23-1 is noted as an ORF with a role that remains uncertain. The CDR3 runs 16 residues. V gave up 2 bases and J gave up 0 bases; unmatched junction bases: 5. The CDR3 DNA sequence: TGCGCCAGCAGTCAAGCCCACAGGGGAAGCACAGATACGCAGTATTTT. Translated: CASSQAHRGSTDTQYF.

The gene calls are TRBV7-9 and TRBJ1-2; possible D gene TRBD1, 6 bases. The CDR3 spans 11 residues. Germline CDR1 reads SEHNR; CDR2 reads FQNEAQ (reference sequence). V was cut by 8 bases and J by 4 bases, with 8 bases left in between. The chain's CDR3 is CASGQLYGYTF. DNA of the CDR3: TGTGCCAGCGGACAGCTCTATGGCTACACCTTC.

This chain joins TRBV6-5 and TRBJ2-3; TRBD2 aligns across 9 bases. V shed 6 bases and J 2 bases; nucleotides not matched to a gene: 6. Germline assignment: CDR1 MNHEY and CDR2 SVGAGI. The CDR3 is made up of 15 amino acids. CDR3 sequence (DNA): TGTGCCAGCAGCTTTCGACTAGCGGACACAGATACGCAGTATTTT. Translating gives CASSFRLADTDTQYF.

V gene TRBV28 combines with J gene TRBJ2-1; 15 bases agree with TRBD2. Germline-derived CDR1 and CDR2 are MDHEN and SYDVKM. V lost 5 bases, J lost 7 bases, and 3 bases stayed unmatched. The CDR3 loop spans 15 amino acids. CDR3 DNA sequence: TGTGCCAGCAGTCGGGGGACTAGCGGGAGGAATGAGCAGTTCTTC. It is translated as CASSRGTSGRNEQFF.

This clone was seen only once. J is TRBJ1-6 and V is TRBV19, with a tentative D call TRBD1 (6 bases). Germline assignment: CDR1 LNHDA and CDR2 SQIVND (reference sequence). V was shortened by 6 bases and J by 10 bases, with 22 bases between the two germline ends. The CDR3 has 16 amino acids. CDR3 sequence reads: CASRQQGTGSGSPLHF. The CDR3 region has the DNA TGTGCCAGTAGACAACAGGGTACGGGCTCGGGGTCACCCCTCCACTTT.

Only a few counts were recorded for this clone. The rearrangement joins TRBV21-1 to TRBJ2-7; the table's D call, TRBD2, has no DNA check behind it. TRBV21-1 is marked as a pseudogene. CDR3 length equals 16 residues. CDR3 DNA sequence: TGTGCCAGCAGCCCCAGAGGGGGGGGTGGGGCCTACGAGCAGTACTTC. It yields the protein CASSPRGGGGAYEQYF.

This rearrangement joins TRBV3-1 (or the pseudogene TRBV3-2) to TRBJ2-7, with 9 bases matching TRBD1. Germline CDR1 is LGHDT and CDR2 is YNNKEL (reference sequence). The CDR3 is made up of 16 amino acids. J lost 3 bases, V lost 0 bases, and 6 bases had no gene match. The CDR3 bases are TGTGCCAGCAGCCAAGAACGGACAGGGGCCCGCTACGAGCAGTACTTC. It encodes CASSQERTGARYEQYF.

This chain links TRBV10-3 with TRBJ2-3; 8 nucleotides line up with TRBD1. Trimming took 7 bases from V and 4 from J; bases not matched to a gene: 7. This CDR3 region has 14 residues. From germline, CDR1 is ENHRY and CDR2 SYGVKD. The CDR3 is CAIMPAGGSDTQYF. The CDR3 DNA reads TGTGCCATCATGCCTGCAGGGGGCTCAGATACGCAGTATTTT.

This sequence joins TRBV6-6 and TRBJ1-6; TRBD1 might be the D (5 bases). V was shortened by 6 bases and J by 0 bases, with 9 bases between the two germline ends. CDR1 MNHNY and CDR2 SVGAGI come from the germline V gene (reference sequence). The CDR3 has 15 residues. CDR3 sequence reads: CASREGSSYNSPLHF. The CDR3 DNA sequence: TGTGCCAGCAGGGAGGGGAGCTCCTATAATTCACCCCTCCACTTT.

This clone was observed once. The chain carries TRBV19 and TRBJ2-3, with 7 bases aligning to TRBD1. CDR1 and CDR2 from the germline V gene are LNHDA and SQIVND (reference sequence). The J segment lost 2 bases and the V segment lost 7 bases, leaving 9 bases of the junction unmatched. This CDR3 comprises 15 residues. The CDR3 DNA sequence: TGTGCCAGTACCGAGGACAGGAGATACACAGATACGCAGTATTTT. This encodes CASTEDRRYTDTQYF.

The V and J genes are TRBV2 and TRBJ2-5; D perhaps matches TRBD2 (6 bases). Per the germline V gene, CDR1 is SNHLY and CDR2 is FYNNEI. The CDR3 is 14 residues long. Trimming removed 2 bases at V and 2 bases at J, with 9 bases between. CDR3 region: CASSEQGLQETQYF. CDR3 nucleotides: TGTGCCAGCAGTGAACAGGGACTGCAAGAGACCCAGTACTTC. Full variable domain (missing parts from reference TRBV2 and TRBJ2-5): EPEVTQTPSHQVTQMGQEVILRCVPISNHLYFYWYRQILGQKVEFLVSFYNNEISEKSEIFDDQFSVERPDGSNFTLKIRSTKLEDSAMYFCASSEQGLQETQYFGPGTRLLVL.

This chain links TRBV6-5 with TRBJ2-5; D is perhaps TRBD2 (5 bases). The length of the CDR3 is 16 residues. Germline lookup yields CDR1 MNHEY and CDR2 SVGAGI. Trimming left V 0 bases short and J 1 base short, with 12 bases between. DNA of the CDR3: TGTGCCAGCAGTTACTCTAGGCCCGGGGTCCAAGAGACCCAGTACTTC. Protein product: CASSYSRPGVQETQYF.

The chain couples TRBV6-5 to TRBJ1-1; D remains ambiguous. Germline CDR1 is MNHEY and CDR2 is SVGAGI. Trimming took off 2 bases at V and 5 bases at J, with 3 bases between the two ends. This CDR3 has 11 amino acids. Here the CDR3 reads CASSYRTEAFF. As DNA, the CDR3 is TGTGCCAGCAGTTACCGTACTGAAGCTTTCTTT.

For this clone: This same CDR3 is encoded by further DNA sequences in the sample. This chain connects TRBV5-1 to TRBJ1-1; TRBD1 aligns across 8 bases. V was pared by 4 bases and J by 1 base, with 3 bases of the junction left unmatched. The CDR3 totals 14 residues. CDR1 and CDR2 (germline): SGHRS, YFSETQ. CDR3 loop: CASSLGQENTEAFF. The CDR3 region has the DNA TGCGCCAGCAGCCTGGGACAGGAGAACACTGAAGCTTTCTTT.

This clone came up once. The V and J genes are TRBV5-1 and TRBJ2-7, with D possibly being TRBD2 (6 bases). The CDR3 is 13 amino acids. The germline V gene has CDR1 SGHRS and CDR2 YFSETQ. Trimming shortened V by 4 bases and J by 5 bases, and 13 bases separated the two germline ends. The chain's CDR3 is CASSLGTPDEQYF. CDR3 nucleotides: TGCGCCAGCAGCCTAGGGACTCCGGACGAGCAGTACTTC.

This clone is a singleton in its sample. The chain links TRBV6-6 to TRBJ2-3; 7 nucleotides agree with TRBD1. The germline V gene encodes CDR1 MNHNY and CDR2 SVGAGI (reference sequence). The V segment lost 8 bases and the J segment 3 bases; nucleotides outside the gene matches: 14. This CDR3 is built from 16 residues. The CDR3 DNA reads as TGTGCCAGCCAGGAGGTGGTAGGGGGCGTGACAGATACGCAGTATTTT. Translated, it gives CASQEVVGGVTDTQYF.

The chain combines TRBV5-1 with TRBJ2-3, with TRBD2 identical over 12 bases. The CDR3 is 17 amino acids. CDR1 is SGHRS and CDR2 is YFSETQ in the germline V gene. Unmatched junction bases numbered 10, after V lost 7 bases and J lost 1 base. The CDR3 here is CASPGGRTSGGTDTQYF. In DNA, the CDR3 is TGCGCCAGCCCAGGCGGGAGGACTAGCGGGGGCACAGATACGCAGTATTTT.

J is TRBJ1-2 and V is TRBV3-1 (or the pseudogene TRBV3-2); the match to TRBD1 covers 10 bases. Germline trimming cut 4 bases from V and 1 base from J; bases unmatched to any gene: 6. Germline values: CDR1 LGHDT, CDR2 YNNKEL (reference sequence). The CDR3 contains 16 residues. CDR3 loop: CASSRQGASYNYGYTF. In DNA, the CDR3 is TGTGCCAGCAGCCGACAGGGGGCTAGTTATAACTATGGCTACACCTTC.

V gene TRBV7-9 combines with J gene TRBJ2-5, with a tentative D call TRBD1 (6 bases). V shed 3 bases and J shed 1 base, with 18 bases lying between them. Germline CDR1 reads SEHNR; CDR2 reads FQNEAQ (reference sequence). CDR3 length: 17 amino acids. This CDR3 reads CASSFSTGTPTQETQYF. The CDR3 DNA sequence: TGTGCCAGCAGCTTTTCGACCGGGACACCGACCCAAGAGACCCAGTACTTC.

The CDR3 here is CASSSEVWEKLFF. The CDR3 region has the DNA TGTGCCAGTAGTAGTGAGGTCTGGGAAAAACTGTTTTTT. The rearrangement joins TRBV19 to TRBJ1-4; D is unclear. CDR1 is LNHDA, CDR2 SQIVND, per germline (reference sequence). The length of the CDR3 is 13 residues. The V gene lost 4 bases and the J gene lost 8 bases, with 11 bases spanning the gap.

This clone turned up a few times. This chain connects TRBV12-3 or TRBV12-4 to TRBJ1-5, with 8 positions matching TRBD1. This CDR3 region has 12 residues. V was pared by 6 bases and J by 7 bases, with 2 bases of the junction left unmatched. The CDR3 here is CASSRGRQPQHF. The CDR3 nucleotides are TGTGCCAGCAGCAGGGGGCGGCAGCCCCAGCATTTT.